The 13 T cell receptor beta chains in this list originate from one sample, sequenced in a study of blood T cells in healthy people across ages. A second PCR, run for roughly 6 to 11 cycles, used a sample-barcoded 5' primer plus a J-beta primer mix. TCRdb re-called the 5' RACE reads through MiXCR, storing one row per CDR3 protein. Altogether hundreds of thousands of distinct CDR3 sequences are present, approximately 55% being singletons, with the ten largest covering around 40%. The sample taken for sequencing was blood. These receptors all come from a man older than 75 in good health.

This clonotype occurred a few times. This sequence joins TRBV27 and TRBJ1-1; D uncertain. CDR3 length: 15 residues. Trimming shortened V by 1 base and J by 5 bases, and 14 bases separated the two germline ends. Germline loops: CDR1 MNHEY, CDR2 SMNVEV (reference sequence). In DNA, the CDR3 is TGTGCCAGCAGTTTATATCCGGGAAGGAGTACTGAAGCTTTCTTT. Translating it yields CASSLYPGRSTEAFF.

This clonotype was seen a handful of times. The chain has TRBV7-2 and TRBJ2-7, with D perhaps matching TRBD2 (6 bases). CDR3 length equals 16 residues. CDR1 SGHTA and CDR2 FQGNSA come from the germline V gene. V dropped 5 bases and J dropped 0 bases, with 17 bases sitting between them. This chain's CDR3 is CASSHPLEGFSYEQYF. Here the CDR3 DNA reads TGTGCCAGCAGCCACCCCCTGGAGGGTTTCTCCTACGAGCAGTACTTC.

The rearrangement uses TRBV29-1 and TRBJ1-1; 7 positions agree with TRBD1. The germline gives CDR1 SQVTM, CDR2 ANQGSEA. This CDR3 contains 16 residues. The J segment lost 4 bases and the V segment lost 1 base, leaving 12 bases of the junction unmatched. CDR3 DNA: TGCAGCGTTGAAGGGTTAACAGGGGCGAGGAGCACTGAAGCTTTCTTT. As protein: CSVEGLTGARSTEAFF.

CDR3 region: CASSFGVERSSYEQYF. For the CDR3, the DNA is TGTGCCAGCAGTTTTGGGGTAGAGCGGAGCTCCTACGAGCAGTACTTC. The J gene is TRBJ2-7, the V gene TRBV27; D possibly corresponds to TRBD2 (5 bases). Germline-derived CDR1 and CDR2 are MNHEY and SMNVEV (reference sequence). The CDR3 totals 16 residues. V was shortened by 3 bases and J by 0 bases, with 15 bases between the two germline ends.

V is TRBV21-1 and J is TRBJ2-5; TRBD1 is taken as the D call from the table, unchecked against the DNA. TRBV21-1 is reported as a pseudogene. The CDR3 runs to 12 residues. CDR3 sequence (DNA): TGTGCCAGCAGCAAAGGGACAGGGGGTTGGTACTTC. Translating gives CASSKGTGGWYF.

V gene TRBV20-1 combines with J gene TRBJ2-3; D not certain. Trimming cost V 0 bases and J 6 bases, with 10 bases left between them. There are 13 residues in the CDR3. Germline V gene lookup returns CDR1 DFQATT and CDR2 SNEGSKA (reference sequence). CDR3 sequence reads: CSAREGLLDTQYF. In nucleotides, the CDR3 is TGCAGTGCTAGAGAGGGCCTCCTGGATACGCAGTATTTT.

The chain carries TRBV5-1 and TRBJ1-1; D is possibly TRBD1 (5 bases). The germline V and J ends were trimmed by 2 bases and 6 bases, with 11 bases remaining between them. Germline V gene data show CDR1 as SGHRS and CDR2 as YFSETQ. The CDR3 has 13 residues. Written as DNA, the CDR3 is TGCGCCAGCAGCTTAGGGGATATCCCTGAAGCTTTCTTT. Protein: CASSLGDIPEAFF.

This rearrangement joins TRBV4-1 to TRBJ2-5, with D possibly matching TRBD1 (6 bases). The CDR3 extends over 13 amino acids. Per germline, CDR1 MGHRA and CDR2 YSYEKL. V shed 1 base and J shed 11 bases, with 14 bases lying between them. The CDR3, as DNA: TGCGCCAGCAGCCAAGGGGACGAGAGGGGGCAGTACTTC. It translates to CASSQGDERGQYF.

The chain couples TRBV29-1 to TRBJ2-3; D unclear. CDR1 is SQVTM, CDR2 ANQGSEA, per germline. Trimming removed 6 bases at V and 14 bases at J, with 21 bases between. The CDR3 covers 12 residues. The CDR3 sequence is CSVESLVGYAYF. CDR3 nucleotides: TGCAGCGTAGAAAGTCTAGTCGGATACGCGTATTTT.

This clonotype was found once. The chain has TRBV5-1 and TRBJ2-3; D possibly matches TRBD1 or TRBD2 (5 bases each). The V gene lost 4 bases and the J gene lost 8 bases, with 17 bases spanning the gap. The germline gives CDR1 SGHRS, CDR2 YFSETQ. The CDR3 sequence is 14 residues long. The CDR3 region has the DNA TGCGCCAGCAGCACAACCGGGACCTCAACTACGCAGTATTTT. Protein: CASSTTGTSTTQYF. The whole variable domain, filled in from reference TRBV5-1 and TRBJ2-3, reads KAGVTQTPRYLIKTRGQQVTLSCSPISGHRSVSWYQQTPGQGLQFLFEYFSETQRNKGNFPGRFSGRQFSNSRSEMNVSTLELGDSALYLCASSTTGTSTTQYFGPGTRLTVL.

The table lists this clonotype with a few counts. The chain uses TRBV11-1 and TRBJ2-1; TRBD2 is a possible D gene (6 bases). Trimming shortened V by 5 bases and J by 9 bases, and 14 bases separated the two germline ends. From germline, CDR1 is SGHAT and CDR2 FQDESV (reference sequence). This CDR3 has 13 residues. The CDR3 bases are TGTGCCAGCAGCCGCCGGGACTTCGGTGAGCAGTTCTTC. It is translated as CASSRRDFGEQFF.

Here the CDR3 reads CASSLTSGSSDEQYF. The DNA of the CDR3 is TGTGCCAGCAGTCTGACTAGCGGGAGCAGCGATGAGCAGTACTTC. The genes are TRBV14 and TRBJ2-7; 12 bases match TRBD2. After removal of 6 bases from V and 7 bases from J, the junction contained 10 bases not matched to a gene. Germline CDR1 is SGHDN and CDR2 is FVKESK. The CDR3 loop spans 15 amino acids.

CDR3 amino acids: CSASEGFQPQHF. CDR3 DNA: TGCAGTGCCAGCGAGGGATTTCAGCCCCAGCATTTT. The J gene is TRBJ1-5, the V gene TRBV20-1; D gene uncertain. Germline V lookup: CDR1 DFQATT, CDR2 SNEGSKA (reference sequence). The CDR3 totals 12 residues. Trimming removed 6 bases at V and 6 bases at J, with 12 bases between.